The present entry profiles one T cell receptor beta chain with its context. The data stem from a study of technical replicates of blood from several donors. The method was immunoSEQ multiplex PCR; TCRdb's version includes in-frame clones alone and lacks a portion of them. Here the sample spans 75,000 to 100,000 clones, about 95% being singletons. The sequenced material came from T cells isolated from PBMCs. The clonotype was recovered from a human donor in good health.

CDR3 nucleotides: TGCGCCAGCAGCCAAGCGGGGGGGGGATCTGGCTACACCTTC. It codes for CASSQAGGGSGYTF. This chain uses TRBV4-1 with TRBJ1-2, with D maybe TRBD1 (5 bases). CDR3 size: 14 residues. Germline CDR1 reads MGHRA; CDR2 reads YSYEKL. V was trimmed by 1 base and J by 7 bases, leaving 13 bases between them.